This T cell receptor beta chain was sequenced in a study of cytomegalovirus exposure and HLA in healthy donors. As for the study in general: Membership in the Caucasian-associated ancestry cluster was found for around four fifths of approximately 400 genotyped donors.

A word on this clone: Its antigen remains unknown.

Findings and caveats of the study: Later analysis suggested most CMV-associated TCR beta chains were HLA-restricted. V- and J-gene trimming of TCR beta was linked (in a later analysis) to a missense DCLRE1C variant. The study carried out a later analysis of TCR beta sequences. It associated approximately 16,000 of them with specific HLA alleles at a false discovery rate of 0.05.

The V gene's germline CDR1 is MNHNY and CDR2 SVGAGI (reference sequence). J gave up 8 bases and V 7 bases, and 10 bases lay outside the gene matches. CDR3 length: 14 residues. Both 60 Vbeta primers and 13 Jbeta primers went into the PCR. The method was immunoSEQ multiplex PCR; TCRdb's version includes in-frame clones alone and lacks a portion of them. Found here are about 82,000 clones, approximately 79% of them singletons; the top ten hold 13%. The sequencing input was PBMCs. The gene calls are TRBV6-6 and TRBJ2-5; 10 positions agree with TRBD2. The clonotype originates from a human donor in good health. The CDR3 DNA sequence: TGTGCCAGCATCTGGAGCGGGGGGGGCGAAACCCAGTACTTC. The encoded protein is CASIWSGGGETQYF.